The 11 T cell receptor beta chains below all came from one sample that was sequenced in a study of identical twins (dated by TCRdb to the mid-2010s). Libraries came from 5' RACE. The reads were generated on an Illumina HiSeq 2000. The raw public reads went through TCRdb reprocessing: fastp at Q25, MiXCR clone calling, in-frame beta chains kept. Every CDR3 protein is listed once, alongside the most common genes and DNA of its rows. The sample table lists some 1,700,000 distinct CDR3 sequences, more than 30% of them with a count of one. Roughly 0.3% of the sample comes from the top ten. The sequenced material came from cord blood. These TCRs come from a newborn girl in good health.

Ten or more counts support this clonotype. The chain recombines TRBV27 with TRBJ1-5; D gene ambiguous. In germline, CDR1 is MNHEY, CDR2 SMNVEV (reference sequence). CDR3 length: 13 amino acids. V shed 4 bases and J shed 0 bases, with 4 bases lying between them. The CDR3 loop is CASSSYSNQPQHF. For the CDR3, the DNA is TGTGCCAGCAGTTCATATAGCAATCAGCCCCAGCATTTT.

This clonotype occurred once. The chain combines TRBV28 with TRBJ2-3; TRBD2 matches at 8 bases. Germline CDR1 MDHEN, CDR2 SYDVKM. The CDR3 totals 16 residues. J gave up 3 bases and V 3 bases, and 8 bases lay outside the gene matches. The CDR3 nucleotides read TGTGCCAGCAGTTTCGGAGAGCGGGAGCAAACAGATACGCAGTATTTT. This gives the protein CASSFGEREQTDTQYF.

The chain is built from TRBV5-1 and TRBJ2-7; TRBD2 matches at 10 bases. V lost 0 bases and J lost 7; bases outside the gene matches: 10. The CDR3 runs 16 residues. CDR1 SGHRS and CDR2 YFSETQ come from the germline V gene. CDR3 sequence: CASSLGLAGEHTEQYF. CDR3 in DNA: TGCGCCAGCAGCTTGGGGCTAGCGGGGGAACACACTGAGCAGTACTTC.

This clonotype was seen many times. The chain combines TRBV27 with TRBJ2-5; D may be TRBD2 (6 bases). The CDR3 extends over 13 amino acids. Trimming took off 2 bases at V and 5 bases at J, with 9 bases between the two ends. CDR1 MNHEY and CDR2 SMNVEV come from the germline V gene (reference sequence). For the CDR3, the DNA is TGTGCCAGCAGTTTACGGGGGAAGGAGACCCAGTACTTC. It specifies CASSLRGKETQYF.

The rearrangement links TRBV7-2 to TRBJ1-2, with D perhaps matching TRBD1 (6 bases). Trimming took 5 bases from V and 2 from J, leaving 15 bases between them. The germline CDR1 and CDR2 sequences are SGHTA and FQGNSA. The CDR3 consists of 15 residues. In DNA form, the CDR3 reads TGTGCCAGCAGCCCCGACAGGACCCAAAACTATGGCTACACCTTC. As protein: CASSPDRTQNYGYTF.

The chain couples TRBV20-1 to TRBJ1-2; the D is unclear. Trimming pared 0 bases from V and 3 bases from J, leaving 11 bases between. The V gene's germline CDR1 is DFQATT and CDR2 SNEGSKA (reference sequence). There are 14 residues in the CDR3. CDR3 coding DNA: TGCAGTGCTAGAGATCTCAAGGGAGACTATGGCTACACCTTC. This translates into CSARDLKGDYGYTF.

The rearrangement joins TRBV12-3 or TRBV12-4 to TRBJ2-2; D call uncertain. CDR3 length equals 13 residues. Trimming cost V 6 bases and J 2 bases, with 7 bases left between them. CDR3 nucleotides: TGTGCCAGCAGGGTGGACAACACCGGGGAGCTGTTTTTT. Its translation: CASRVDNTGELFF.

The CDR3 DNA sequence: TGTGCCAGCAGCTTAGATCAGCGGGGGGAAGAGACCCAGTACTTC. Its translation: CASSLDQRGEETQYF. This rearrangement joins TRBV13 to TRBJ2-5; 9 bases match TRBD2. The CDR3 spans 15 residues. Trimming cost V 1 base and J 3 bases; bases outside gene matches: 3. The germline CDR1 and CDR2 sequences are PRHDT and FYEKMQ (reference sequence).

The chain uses TRBV13 and TRBJ2-7, with D perhaps given as TRBD1 or TRBD2 (5 bases each). The germline CDR1 and CDR2 sequences are PRHDT and FYEKMQ (reference sequence). The CDR3 runs 15 residues. Trimming pared 2 bases from V and 3 bases from J, leaving 14 bases between. CDR3 in amino acids: CASSLRGGPFYEQYF. The CDR3, as DNA: TGTGCCAGCAGCTTACGGGGCGGCCCGTTCTACGAGCAGTACTTC.

This rearrangement joins TRBV3-1 to TRBJ1-4; 7 positions agree with TRBD1. CDR3 size: 18 residues. V trimming: 1 base; J trimming: 1 base; junction bases outside the gene matches: 9. Germline CDR1 reads LGHDT; CDR2 reads YNNKEL (reference sequence). The CDR3 DNA reads TGTGCCAGCAGCCAAGGGTGGACAGGAGTTTTAACTAATGAAAAACTGTTTTTT. Amino acid sequence: CASSQGWTGVLTNEKLFF.

This clonotype occurred once. This chain uses TRBV6-5 with TRBJ2-7; D could derive from TRBD1 or TRBD2 (5 bases each). The V gene's germline CDR1 is MNHEY and CDR2 SVGAGI. This CDR3 is 13 amino acids long. V was shortened by 7 bases and J by 0 bases, with 10 bases between the two germline ends. The CDR3 is CASTKGSSYEQYF. In DNA form, the CDR3 reads TGTGCCAGCACTAAGGGGAGCTCCTACGAGCAGTACTTC.